The 14 T cell receptor beta chains listed next were all sequenced from one sample in a study of blood T cell repertoires in COVID-19. Assay used: immunoSEQ multiplex PCR; TCRdb lists only in-frame clones, some missing. The repertoire holds roughly 93,000 clones, with 75% to 90% as singletons. Sequenced material: peripheral blood. The receptor set was obtained from a human donor in a cohort sampled during active COVID-19.

J is TRBJ1-4 and V is TRBV6-5, with D uncertain. The CDR3 is 14 residues long. CDR1 and CDR2 from the germline V gene are MNHEY and SVGAGI. V lost 6 bases and J lost 8, with 16 bases in between. The CDR3 spells CASSRGFYGEKLFF. CDR3 nucleotides: TGTGCCAGCAGCCGCGGGTTTTATGGCGAAAAACTGTTTTTT.

V gene TRBV19 combines with J gene TRBJ2-1, with TRBD2 matching 8 bases. Germline-derived CDR1 and CDR2 are LNHDA and SQIVND (reference sequence). The CDR3 loop spans 18 amino acids. V shed 1 base and J 3 bases; nucleotides not matched to a gene: 11. The CDR3 protein is CASSIVNSGLVFYNEQFF. Here the CDR3 DNA reads TGTGCCAGTAGTATAGTGAATTCGGGACTAGTGTTCTACAATGAGCAGTTCTTC.

The chain recombines TRBV2 with TRBJ2-1, with 15 bases lining up with TRBD2. CDR3 length: 15 amino acids. The V gene end was trimmed by 6 bases and the J gene end by 9 bases; junction bases not matched to a gene: 6. Germline V gene lookup returns CDR1 SNHLY and CDR2 FYNNEI. The CDR3 reads CASSWTSGRASEQFF. CDR3 nucleotide sequence: TGTGCCAGCAGCTGGACTAGCGGGAGGGCCAGTGAGCAGTTCTTC.

Written as DNA, the CDR3 is TGTGCCTGGAGTGGACAGTCCTACGAGCAGTACTTC. Translated: CAWSGQSYEQYF. The chain combines TRBV30 with TRBJ2-7; possible D gene TRBD1, 5 bases. Per the germline V gene, CDR1 is GTSNPN and CDR2 is SVGIG (reference sequence). V dropped 1 base and J dropped 1 base, with 5 bases sitting between them. There are 12 residues in the CDR3. The full variable domain, completed using reference TRBV30 and TRBJ2-7, is SQTIHQWPATLVQPVGSPLSLECTVEGTSNPNLYWYRQAAGRGLQLLFYSVGIGQISSEVPQNLSASRPQDRQFILSSKKLLLSDSGFYLCAWSGQSYEQYFGPGTRLTVT.

The chain links TRBV18 to TRBJ2-7, with 9 bases fitting TRBD2. The CDR3 consists of 18 residues. Germline V gene data show CDR1 as KGHSH and CDR2 as LQKENI. The V gene end was trimmed by 1 base and the J gene end by 0 bases; junction bases not matched to a gene: 10. CDR3 bases: TGTGCCAGCTCACCACTCGATCAGACTAGCGGAAGCTCCTACGAGCAGTACTTC. Its protein is CASSPLDQTSGSSYEQYF.

This clone was found a few times. The chain joins TRBV6-5 to TRBJ2-2, with TRBD1 matching over 7 bases. The CDR3 covers 12 residues. J gave up 5 bases and V 6 bases, and 0 bases lay outside the gene matches. CDR1 is MNHEY and CDR2 is SVGAGI in the germline V gene. CDR3 sequence reads: CASRQGTGELFF. The DNA of the CDR3 is TGTGCCAGCAGACAGGGGACCGGGGAGCTGTTTTTT.

The chain's CDR3 is CASSLGTLRWGVASYGYTF. CDR3 coding DNA: TGTGCCAGCAGCCTCGGGACACTCAGGTGGGGTGTTGCATCCTATGGCTACACCTTC. The gene calls are TRBV5-6 and TRBJ1-2, with a tentative D call TRBD1 (6 bases). Per germline, CDR1 SGHDT and CDR2 YYEEEE. CDR3 length equals 19 residues. The germline V and J ends were trimmed by 4 bases and 4 bases, with 29 bases remaining between them.

The chain couples TRBV10-3 to TRBJ1-5, with a tentative D call TRBD1 (6 bases). The CDR3 length is 13 residues. The V end lost 5 bases, the J end lost 5 bases, and 10 bases lay between the germline ends. Germline-derived CDR1 and CDR2 are ENHRY and SYGVKD. This CDR3 is CAISPEGDQPQHF. The DNA for the CDR3 is TGTGCCATCAGTCCCGAGGGGGATCAGCCCCAGCATTTT.

This chain connects TRBV27 to TRBJ2-7, with D perhaps matching TRBD2 (5 bases). The V gene lost 6 bases and the J gene lost 0 bases, with 12 bases spanning the gap. Looked up from germline, CDR1 is MNHEY and CDR2 is SMNVEV (reference sequence). This CDR3 has 14 residues. CDR3 region: CASSTHEGSYEQYF. The CDR3 bases are TGTGCCAGCAGCACCCATGAGGGCTCCTACGAGCAGTACTTC.

The rearrangement uses TRBV5-8 and TRBJ2-5; 10 nucleotides align to TRBD1. The CDR3 has 14 amino acids. Germline trimming cut 3 bases from V and 3 bases from J; bases unmatched to any gene: 2. CDR1 and CDR2 (germline): SGHTS, YDEGEE. In DNA, the CDR3 is TGTGCCAGCAGCTGGACAGGGGGGGAAGAGACCCAGTACTTC. Protein: CASSWTGGEETQYF.

The J gene is TRBJ1-2, the V gene TRBV6-4; D might be TRBD1 (5 bases). V lost 4 bases to trimming and J lost 7 bases, with 19 bases between them. Germline lookup yields CDR1 MRHNA and CDR2 SNTAGT. This CDR3 has 15 residues. The CDR3 nucleotides read TGTGCCAGCAGTGTCCCGACAGAACCTCCTCGTGGCTACACCTTC. Protein: CASSVPTEPPRGYTF.

The chain joins TRBV5-1 to TRBJ2-1; possibly TRBD2 for D (7 bases). Germline V CDR1 and CDR2: SGHRS, YFSETQ. V was shortened by 5 bases and J by 8 bases, with 17 bases between the two germline ends. The CDR3 is made up of 14 amino acids. As DNA, the CDR3 is TGCGCCAGCAGAGGAAGGTCGGGGGGCGATGAGCAGTTCTTC. As protein: CASRGRSGGDEQFF. Filled out from reference TRBV5-1 and TRBJ2-1, the complete variable domain reads KAGVTQTPRYLIKTRGQQVTLSCSPISGHRSVSWYQQTPGQGLQFLFEYFSETQRNKGNFPGRFSGRQFSNSRSEMNVSTLELGDSALYLCASRGRSGGDEQFFGPGTRLTVL.

This clone was detected only once. This chain joins TRBV18 and TRBJ2-6; 8 bases are a match to TRBD1. The CDR3 has 17 amino acids. The germline V gene encodes CDR1 KGHSH and CDR2 LQKENI. The J segment lost 0 bases and the V segment lost 3 bases, leaving 4 bases of the junction unmatched. The CDR3 region is CASSPQGAGSGANVLTF. The CDR3 DNA is TGTGCCAGCTCACCCCAGGGGGCAGGCTCTGGGGCCAACGTCCTGACTTTC.

This clone has a single count. The V call is TRBV29-1, the J call TRBJ2-7, with 10 bases identical to TRBD2. Germline CDR1 reads SQVTM; CDR2 reads ANQGSEA. V trimming: 6 bases; J trimming: 0 bases; junction bases outside the gene matches: 5. The CDR3 has 14 residues. In DNA, the CDR3 is TGCAGCGTAGGACTAGCGGTGAACTCCTACGAGCAGTACTTC. Its protein is CSVGLAVNSYEQYF.